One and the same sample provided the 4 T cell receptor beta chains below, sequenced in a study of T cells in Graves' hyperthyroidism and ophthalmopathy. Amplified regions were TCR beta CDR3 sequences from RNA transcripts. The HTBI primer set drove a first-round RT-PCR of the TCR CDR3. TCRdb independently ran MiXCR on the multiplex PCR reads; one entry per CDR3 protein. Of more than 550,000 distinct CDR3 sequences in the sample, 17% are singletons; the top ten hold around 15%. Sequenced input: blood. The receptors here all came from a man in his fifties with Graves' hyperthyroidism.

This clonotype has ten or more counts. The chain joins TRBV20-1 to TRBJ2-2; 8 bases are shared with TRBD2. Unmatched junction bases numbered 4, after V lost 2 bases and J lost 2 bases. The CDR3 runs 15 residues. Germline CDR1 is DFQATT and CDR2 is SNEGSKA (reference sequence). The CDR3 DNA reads TGCAGTGCTAGAAAGCGGGAGCGTAACACCGGGGAGCTGTTTTTT. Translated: CSARKRERNTGELFF.

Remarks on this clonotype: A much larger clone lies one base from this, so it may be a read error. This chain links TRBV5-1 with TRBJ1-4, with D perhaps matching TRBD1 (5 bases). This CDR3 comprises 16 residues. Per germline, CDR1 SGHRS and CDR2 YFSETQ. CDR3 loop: CSSSLAGAAPHEKLFF. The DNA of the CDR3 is TGCTCCAGCAGCTTGGCTGGGGCAGCCCCGCATGAAAAACTGTTTTTT.

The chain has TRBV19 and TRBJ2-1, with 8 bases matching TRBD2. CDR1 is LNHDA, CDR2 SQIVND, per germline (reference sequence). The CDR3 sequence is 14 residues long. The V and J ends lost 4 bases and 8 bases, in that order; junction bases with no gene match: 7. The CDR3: CASSTNGRADEQFF. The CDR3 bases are TGTGCCAGTAGTACCAACGGGAGGGCCGATGAGCAGTTCTTC.

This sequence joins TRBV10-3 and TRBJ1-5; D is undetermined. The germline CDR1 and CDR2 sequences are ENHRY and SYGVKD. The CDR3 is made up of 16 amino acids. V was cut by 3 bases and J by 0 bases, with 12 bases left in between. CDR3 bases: TGTGCCATCAGTGATACGTCGTCATATAGCAATCAGCCCCAGCATTTT. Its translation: CAISDTSSYSNQPQHF.